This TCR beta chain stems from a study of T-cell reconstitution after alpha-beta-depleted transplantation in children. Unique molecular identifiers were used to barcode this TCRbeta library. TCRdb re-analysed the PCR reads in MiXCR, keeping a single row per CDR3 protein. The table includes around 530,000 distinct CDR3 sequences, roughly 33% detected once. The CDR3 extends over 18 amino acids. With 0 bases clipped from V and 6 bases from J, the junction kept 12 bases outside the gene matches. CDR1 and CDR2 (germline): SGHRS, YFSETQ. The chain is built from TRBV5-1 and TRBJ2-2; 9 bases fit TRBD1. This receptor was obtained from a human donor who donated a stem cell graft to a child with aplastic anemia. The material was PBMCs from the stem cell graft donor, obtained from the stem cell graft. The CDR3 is CASSLAYNRGPRAGELFF. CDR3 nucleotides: TGCGCCAGCAGCTTGGCCTACAACAGGGGGCCTCGTGCCGGGGAGCTGTTTTTT. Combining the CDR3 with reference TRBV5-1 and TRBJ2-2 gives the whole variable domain KAGVTQTPRYLIKTRGQQVTLSCSPISGHRSVSWYQQTPGQGLQFLFEYFSETQRNKGNFPGRFSGRQFSNSRSEMNVSTLELGDSALYLCASSLAYNRGPRAGELFFGEGSRLTVL.